Reported below is one TCR beta chain. Its antigen is unknown. CDR3 and TCR beta VDJ profiling relied on a genomic DNA template. TCRdb processed the reads anew with MiXCR; each CDR3 protein has one entry. Of approximately 250,000 distinct CDR3 sequences detected, approximately 86% appear once; the ten largest clones hold 40% to 55%. The data are from a study of CD8+CD57+ T cells in acquired aplastic anemia. As for the study in general: The mean DNA yield obtained from sorted CD4+ and CD8+ cells came to approximately 3.2 ug.

The CDR3 sequence is 13 residues long. Germline V gene sequence: CDR1 MNHEY, CDR2 SMNVEV (reference sequence). The V and J ends lost 5 bases and 4 bases respectively, with 11 bases between them. Selection for sequencing was limited to patients who had shown CD8+CD57+ cell expansion by flow cytometry. There were no patients without severe acquired aplastic anemia. General study points: In CD8+ cells, Simpson's diversity showed no significant difference between patients and controls. Under 35 was the count of CD8+ CDR3 sequences that patients shared with controls.

This sequence was found in a human donor with aplastic anemia. This sequence joins TRBV27 and TRBJ1-2; D is possibly TRBD1 (5 bases). The specimen sequenced was sorted CD4+, CD8+, or CD8+CD57+ T cells (not recorded which) from PBMCs. The CDR3 coding sequence is TGTGCCAGCAGTGCCGGGGCAGGCTATGGCTACACCTTC. Amino acid sequence: CASSAGAGYGYTF.